A selection of T cell receptor beta chains follows, all from one sample in a study of response to subunit inactivated influenza vaccine. TCRdb called the RT-PCR reads again in MiXCR, with one record for every CDR3 protein. The table includes about 240,000 distinct CDR3 sequences, 9% to 15% detected once. The sample in question was non-naive T cells sorted from PBMCs, obtained roughly 2 weeks before vaccination. These receptors were taken from a man aged 50 to 60 who received an inactivated influenza vaccine. The conserved cysteine and the conserved F or W are not part of the CDR3 here.

v_gene	CDR3aa
TRBV5-1	ASRLTTGTYT
TRBV6-1	ATRAGRTYEQY
TRBV2	ASSRDSGLNGELF
TRBV30	AWRTTRESSPLH
TRBV11-2	ASSPTDSGNQPQH
TRBV3-1	ASTPVGAENTEAF
TRBV20-1	SARGPVTGSGQPQH
TRBV5-1	ASRQGVETGELF
TRBV6-1	ASSPGTYRSSGNTIY
TRBV19	ASSILGLAGEPSSYEQY